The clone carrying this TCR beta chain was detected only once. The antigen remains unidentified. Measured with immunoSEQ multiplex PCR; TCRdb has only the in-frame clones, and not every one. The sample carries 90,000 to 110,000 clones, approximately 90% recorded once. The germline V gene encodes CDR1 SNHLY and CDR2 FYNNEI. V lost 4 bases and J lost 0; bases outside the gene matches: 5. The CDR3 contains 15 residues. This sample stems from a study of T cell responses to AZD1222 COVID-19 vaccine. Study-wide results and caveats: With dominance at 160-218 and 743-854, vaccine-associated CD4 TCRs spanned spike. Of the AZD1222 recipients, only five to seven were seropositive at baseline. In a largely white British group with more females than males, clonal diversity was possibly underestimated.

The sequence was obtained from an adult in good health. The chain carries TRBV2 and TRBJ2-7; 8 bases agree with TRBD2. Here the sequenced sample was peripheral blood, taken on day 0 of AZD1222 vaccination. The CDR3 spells CASSGLAGISYEQYF. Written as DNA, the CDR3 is TGTGCCAGCAGTGGGCTAGCGGGTATCTCCTACGAGCAGTACTTC.